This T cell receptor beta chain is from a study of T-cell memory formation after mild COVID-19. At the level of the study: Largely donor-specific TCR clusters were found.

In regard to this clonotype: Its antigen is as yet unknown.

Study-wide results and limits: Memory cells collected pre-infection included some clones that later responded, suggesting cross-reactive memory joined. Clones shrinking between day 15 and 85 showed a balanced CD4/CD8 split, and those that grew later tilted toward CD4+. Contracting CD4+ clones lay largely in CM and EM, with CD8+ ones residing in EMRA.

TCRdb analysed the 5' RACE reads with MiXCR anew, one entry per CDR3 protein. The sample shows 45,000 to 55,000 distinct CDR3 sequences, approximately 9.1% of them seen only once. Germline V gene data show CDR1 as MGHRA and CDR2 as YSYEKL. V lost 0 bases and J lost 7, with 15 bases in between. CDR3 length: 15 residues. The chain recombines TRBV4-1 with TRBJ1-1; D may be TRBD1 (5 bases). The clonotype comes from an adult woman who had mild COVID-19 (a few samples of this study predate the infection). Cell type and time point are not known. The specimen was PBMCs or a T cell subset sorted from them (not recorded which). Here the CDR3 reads CASSQDSGTQVEAFF. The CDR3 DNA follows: TGCGCCAGCAGCCAAGACTCCGGGACTCAGGTTGAAGCTTTCTTT.